This T cell receptor (beta chain) was documented in a study of blood T cell repertoires in COVID-19. On the study more broadly: From T cells, B-cell-depleted T cells, or PBMCs came the material, which was cDNA or gDNA.

Original processing methods: Reference gene primer amplification gave estimated nucleated cell counts. Using immunoSEQ multiplex PCR, the repertoire was profiled, and TCRdb retains in-frame clones only, with some absent. That table gives V, J and clone size, and the DNA gave D and trimming. This sample has about 270,000 clones, with more than 80% found just once. Everyone who took part was about 18 to 90 years old, and they came from fewer than 25 US areas. Cohorts were determined from participant-reported clinical history. Germline V CDR1 and CDR2: LGHDT, YNNKEL (reference sequence). The V end lost 0 bases, the J end lost 1 base, and 7 bases lay between the germline ends. This CDR3 is built from 14 residues.

The sequenced material came from PBMCs or T cells enriched from blood (not recorded which). This chain connects TRBV3-1 (or the pseudogene TRBV3-2) to TRBJ2-7; weak D call: TRBD1 (5 bases). This TCR came from a woman under 40 with acute COVID-19. The CDR3 DNA sequence: TGTGCCAGCAGCCAAGATAGACAGTCCTACGAGCAGTACTTC. Translated: CASSQDRQSYEQYF.